Presented here are 12 T cell receptor beta chains from one specimen sequenced in a study of blood T cell repertoires in COVID-19. Only in-frame clones appear in the TCRdb table, and some are missing; sequencing was by immunoSEQ multiplex PCR. The table includes about 280,000 clones, around 89% detected once. The sequenced sample was PBMCs or T cells enriched from blood (not recorded which). All receptors derive from an older woman in a cohort exposed to, infected with or recovered from COVID-19 (not recorded which).

The chain has TRBV6-5 and TRBJ1-6; D ambiguous. CDR3 length equals 14 residues. Germline loops: CDR1 MNHEY, CDR2 SVGAGI. The ends were cut back, 8 bases at V and 0 bases at J, with 8 bases in the middle. The CDR3: CASLANSYNSPLHF. The CDR3 region has the DNA TGTGCCAGCCTGGCAAACTCCTATAATTCACCCCTCCACTTT.

This clone was counted once. The CDR3 region is CAWVTDAEAFF. CDR3 nucleotides: TGTGCCTGGGTGACAGACGCTGAAGCTTTCTTT. The chain is built from TRBV30 and TRBJ1-1; TRBD1 is a possible D gene (5 bases). Germline CDR1 is GTSNPN and CDR2 is SVGIG (reference sequence). The ends were cut back, 5 bases at V and 6 bases at J, with 10 bases in the middle. The CDR3 totals 11 residues.

CDR3 amino acids: CASSVDRAYGYTF. The CDR3 region has the DNA TGCGCCAGCAGCGTGGACAGGGCCTATGGCTACACCTTC. The gene calls are TRBV5-1 and TRBJ1-2; TRBD1 aligns across 8 bases. Germline V CDR1 and CDR2: SGHRS, YFSETQ. V was pared by 4 bases and J by 4 bases, with 3 bases of the junction left unmatched. The CDR3 consists of 13 residues. Based on the CDR3 plus reference TRBV5-1 and TRBJ1-2, the full variable domain is KAGVTQTPRYLIKTRGQQVTLSCSPISGHRSVSWYQQTPGQGLQFLFEYFSETQRNKGNFPGRFSGRQFSNSRSEMNVSTLELGDSALYLCASSVDRAYGYTFGSGTRLTVV.

This chain links TRBV2 with TRBJ2-7, with D uncertain. CDR1 and CDR2 (germline): SNHLY, FYNNEI. V lost 2 bases to trimming and J lost 6 bases, with 11 bases between them. CDR3 length: 13 amino acids. DNA of the CDR3: TGTGCCAGCAGTGAATCGTGGGCAGGCGAGCAGTACTTC. Translating it yields CASSESWAGEQYF. Looking up the rest from reference TRBV2 and TRBJ2-7 gives the full variable domain: EPEVTQTPSHQVTQMGQEVILRCVPISNHLYFYWYRQILGQKVEFLVSFYNNEISEKSEIFDDQFSVERPDGSNFTLKIRSTKLEDSAMYFCASSESWAGEQYFGPGTRLTVT.

This chain uses TRBV29-1 with TRBJ1-2, with D perhaps TRBD1 (6 bases). CDR1 SQVTM and CDR2 ANQGSEA come from the germline V gene. This CDR3 is 14 amino acids long. The ends were cut back, 3 bases at V and 3 bases at J, with 14 bases in the middle. The CDR3 nucleotides read TGCAGCGTTGAGGGGGCGATGAGGGACTATGGCTACACCTTC. This encodes CSVEGAMRDYGYTF.

This sequence joins TRBV5-8 and TRBJ1-2; D unclear. The V gene lost 2 bases and the J gene lost 4 bases, with 9 bases spanning the gap. Germline assignment: CDR1 SGHTS and CDR2 YDEGEE. This CDR3 has 13 residues. CDR3 region: CASSLSQSYGYTF. CDR3 DNA sequence: TGTGCCAGCAGCTTATCACAGTCCTATGGCTACACCTTC. Filled out from reference TRBV5-8 and TRBJ1-2, the complete variable domain reads EAGVTQSPTHLIKTRGQQATLRCSPISGHTSVYWYQQALGLGLQFLLWYDEGEERNRGNFPPRFSGRQFPNYSSELNVNALELEDSALYLCASSLSQSYGYTFGSGTRLTVV.

The chain couples TRBV29-1 to TRBJ1-2, with a possible D match to TRBD1 (6 bases). The V gene lost 4 bases and the J gene lost 2 bases, with 17 bases spanning the gap. The CDR3 contains 15 residues. Germline-derived CDR1 and CDR2 are SQVTM and ANQGSEA. CDR3: CSVGGGRGKNYGYTF. For the CDR3, the DNA is TGCAGCGTTGGGGGGGGCAGGGGTAAGAACTATGGCTACACCTTC.

The chain uses TRBV7-8 and TRBJ1-2; the D is unclear. From germline, CDR1 is SGHVS and CDR2 FQNEAQ. V shed 2 bases and J shed 5 bases, with 12 bases lying between them. CDR3 length: 14 residues. The CDR3 loop reads CASSLTFSGYGYTF. The CDR3 DNA reads as TGTGCCAGCAGCTTAACTTTCAGCGGATATGGCTACACCTTC.

The J gene is TRBJ1-1, the V gene TRBV11-2, with a weak D call TRBD1 (6 bases). The CDR3 is 15 residues long. V was shortened by 5 bases and J by 0 bases, with 13 bases between the two germline ends. Germline V gene sequence: CDR1 SGHAT, CDR2 FQNNGV. DNA for the CDR3: TGTGCCAGCAGCCCCCCCGACAGGATGAACACTGAAGCTTTCTTT. Its translation: CASSPPDRMNTEAFF. Supplemented by reference TRBV11-2 and TRBJ1-1, the full variable domain reads EAGVAQSPRYKIIEKRQSVAFWCNPISGHATLYWYQQILGQGPKLLIQFQNNGVVDDSQLPKDRFSAERLKGVDSTLKIQPAKLEDSAVYLCASSPPDRMNTEAFFGQGTRLTVV.

The V call is TRBV6-5, the J call TRBJ1-5; D perhaps matches TRBD1 (6 bases). With 8 bases removed from V and 3 bases from J, the gap between germline ends came to 8 bases. CDR1 and CDR2 (germline): MNHEY, SVGAGI. This CDR3 is built from 12 residues. In DNA, the CDR3 is TGTGCCAGCGACAGGAACAATCAGCCCCAGCATTTT. Its protein is CASDRNNQPQHF.

The rearrangement uses TRBV12-3 or TRBV12-4 and TRBJ1-5; no clear D gene. V was shortened by 7 bases and J by 4 bases, with 11 bases between the two germline ends. CDR3 length equals 13 residues. CDR3 sequence (DNA): TGTGCCAGCACCCCTTTCGAGAATCAGCCCCAGCATTTT. Translation gives CASTPFENQPQHF.

This sequence joins TRBV19 and TRBJ1-3; 7 nucleotides match TRBD1. The CDR3 covers 17 residues. Per the germline V gene, CDR1 is LNHDA and CDR2 is SQIVND (reference sequence). After removal of 0 bases from V and 0 bases from J, the junction contained 5 bases not matched to a gene. Here the CDR3 DNA reads TGTGCCAGTAGTATAGACGCGGACAGGATCTCTGGAAACACCATATATTTT. Protein sequence: CASSIDADRISGNTIYF.